Below are 11 T cell receptor beta chains sequenced from a single sample in a study of cytomegalovirus exposure and HLA in healthy donors. The primer mix had 60 Vbeta and 13 Jbeta primers. Profiled with immunoSEQ multiplex PCR; TCRdb holds only in-frame clones, not every one. The repertoire holds approximately 110,000 clones, with 70% to 85% as singletons. What was sequenced was PBMCs. The receptors were gathered from a woman under 30 in good health and CMV-seronegative.

The chain carries TRBV5-1 and TRBJ2-7, with D tentatively TRBD1 or TRBD2 (6 bases each). V lost 3 bases and J 7 bases, leaving 11 bases between the germline ends. This CDR3 has 12 amino acids. CDR1 SGHRS and CDR2 YFSETQ come from the germline V gene. DNA for the CDR3: TGCGCCAGCAGCTCTCAGGGGAGGGAGCAGTACGTC. This translates into CASSSQGREQYV.

The chain recombines TRBV7-6 with TRBJ1-5; D is unresolved. CDR1 and CDR2 (germline): SGHVS, FNYEAQ. The CDR3 contains 13 residues. V was shortened by 4 bases and J by 4 bases, with 8 bases between the two germline ends. Here the CDR3 reads CASSYRGNQPQHF. CDR3 DNA: TGTGCCAGCAGCTATCGGGGTAATCAGCCCCAGCATTTT.

The J gene is TRBJ1-1, the V gene TRBV7-2; 9 nucleotides line up with TRBD1. This CDR3 is built from 13 residues. Trimming took 5 bases from V and 6 from J; bases not matched to a gene: 4. Per the germline V gene, CDR1 is SGHTA and CDR2 is FQGNSA. DNA of the CDR3: TGTGCCAGCAGCCTACAGGGGGCGCCTGAAGCTTTCTTT. This encodes CASSLQGAPEAFF.

DNA of the CDR3: TGTGCCAGCAGCCCCGCGGGGTACAATGAGCAGTTCTTC. This sequence encodes CASSPAGYNEQFF. The rearrangement links TRBV7-2 to TRBJ2-1; TRBD2 might be the D (6 bases). V lost 5 bases, J lost 4 bases, and 9 bases lay in between. Germline values: CDR1 SGHTA, CDR2 FQGNSA. CDR3 length equals 13 residues.

The V and J genes are TRBV5-6 and TRBJ1-5, with D possibly being TRBD1 (6 bases). The CDR3 has 13 amino acids. CDR1 is SGHDT and CDR2 is YYEEEE in the germline V gene. V dropped 8 bases and J dropped 1 base, with 10 bases sitting between them. CDR3 amino acids: CASSRGSNQPQHF. The CDR3 nucleotides read TGTGCCAGTTCCAGGGGAAGCAATCAGCCCCAGCATTTT.

Here the CDR3 reads CASFAAGGRIGELFF. The DNA of the CDR3 is TGTGCCAGCTTCGCAGCGGGAGGGCGTATCGGGGAGCTGTTTTTT. This chain links TRBV5-4 with TRBJ2-2; 10 bases are a match to TRBD2. Trimming removed 7 bases from V and 7 bases from J; junction bases left unmatched: 10. CDR1 is SGHNT, CDR2 YYREEE, per germline (reference sequence). The CDR3 has 15 amino acids.

The chain joins TRBV19 to TRBJ2-3; tentative D call: TRBD2 (6 bases). CDR1 LNHDA and CDR2 SQIVND come from the germline V gene (reference sequence). Trimming took 5 bases from V and 3 from J, leaving 12 bases between them. The CDR3 has 14 residues. The CDR3 bases are TGTGCCAGTAGTCCATCGGGGAGGACAGATACGCAGTATTTT. It encodes CASSPSGRTDTQYF.

The rearrangement joins TRBV28 to TRBJ2-2; 8 bases map to TRBD1. Germline trimming cut 5 bases from V and 0 bases from J; bases unmatched to any gene: 8. Germline V lookup: CDR1 MDHEN, CDR2 SYDVKM. This CDR3 region has 17 residues. CDR3 nucleotide sequence: TGTGCCAGCAGTGACCCAGGGGGCCAGACGAACACCGGGGAGCTGTTTTTT. Residues: CASSDPGGQTNTGELFF.

The chain employs TRBV28 and TRBJ1-2, with 8 bases aligning to TRBD1. Germline-derived CDR1 and CDR2 are MDHEN and SYDVKM. V was pared by 5 bases and J by 7 bases, with 9 bases of the junction left unmatched. The CDR3 has 14 residues. In DNA form, the CDR3 reads TGTGCCAGCAGTGTCTCGCAGGGGGCGCGTGGCTACACCTTC. As protein: CASSVSQGARGYTF.

The CDR3 reads CASSLKGVLYGYTF. The CDR3 DNA reads TGTGCCAGCAGTTTAAAGGGAGTTCTCTATGGCTACACCTTC. The chain combines TRBV27 with TRBJ1-2; no clear D gene. The V and J ends lost 2 bases and 4 bases respectively, with 11 bases between them. The CDR3 length is 14 residues. Germline assignment: CDR1 MNHEY and CDR2 SMNVEV (reference sequence).

This chain joins TRBV6-6 and TRBJ2-5; 8 bases are a match to TRBD1. The end of the DNA aligns better with TRBJ2-7, so the J call may be wrong. CDR1 and CDR2 from the germline V gene are MNHNY and SVGAGI (reference sequence). The CDR3 has 13 amino acids. CDR3 sequence: CASSYRQGYEQYF. The DNA for the CDR3 is TGTGCCAGCAGTTACCGACAGGGGTACGAGCAGTACTTC.